This TCR beta chain is from a study of monozygotic twins with inflammatory bowel disease. Whole-study results and caveats: TCRbeta inverse Simpson diversity was decreased in IBD patients versus healthy co-twins.

One entry per CDR3 protein, without DNA, is what TCRdb gives after re-calling the 5' RACE reads. This repertoire includes some 450,000 distinct CDR3 sequences. The CDR3 has 17 residues. The germline gives CDR1 KGHSH, CDR2 LQKENI. With respect to this clonotype: Its antigen remains unidentified.

The chain couples TRBV18 to TRBJ2-5; the D call of TRBD2 rests on TCRdb alone, since no DNA is present to check it. Source material: blood. This TCR was sampled from a human donor with ulcerative colitis or Crohn's disease, or a healthy co-twin of an affected twin (not recorded which). The CDR3 is CASSSMTSGGTGETQYF.